These T cell receptor beta chains were read from a single sample in a study of OX40 agonist ivuxolimab in advanced cancers. Sequencing was performed with immunoSEQ multiplex PCR; in TCRdb, only in-frame clones are kept and a portion is missing. The table records roughly 76,000 clones, about 88% of them present only once. The sample in question was CD4+ or CD8+ T cells sorted from blood, obtained in a trial of the OX40 agonist ivuxolimab. All receptors come from an adult with an advanced solid tumor such as melanoma, head and neck, liver or kidney cancer. Both conserved end residues are part of each CDR3. The order of the fields is D gene, V gene, clone size, J gene, CDR3 protein, CDR3 DNA. A D gene is named only where the DNA matches it firmly. Rows give clone size only sometimes, using once, few, many, or a class for an expanded clone.

D gene: TRBD1
V gene: TRBV6-1
clone size: -
J gene: TRBJ1-1
CDR3 protein: CASSLDRVRTEAFF
CDR3 DNA: TGTGCCAGCAGCCTCGACAGGGTCCGGACTGAAGCTTTCTTT

D gene: TRBD2
V gene: TRBV11-3
clone size: -
J gene: TRBJ2-3
CDR3 protein: CASSRDYFTDTQYF
CDR3 DNA: TGTGCCAGCAGCCGGGACTACTTCACAGATACGCAGTATTTT

D gene: -
V gene: TRBV11-2
clone size: -
J gene: TRBJ1-5
CDR3 protein: CASSLDGGEGQPQHF
CDR3 DNA: TGTGCCAGCAGCTTAGATGGGGGTGAGGGGCAGCCCCAGCATTTT

D gene: -
V gene: TRBV25-1
clone size: -
J gene: TRBJ1-4
CDR3 protein: CASSESGGEKLFF
CDR3 DNA: TGTGCCAGCAGTGAATCGGGAGGTGAAAAACTGTTTTTT

D gene: -
V gene: TRBV14
clone size: -
J gene: TRBJ1-3
CDR3 protein: CASSLGDSGNTIYF
CDR3 DNA: TGTGCCAGCAGCCTAGGGGACTCTGGAAACACCATATATTTT

D gene: -
V gene: TRBV4-2
clone size: -
J gene: TRBJ2-3
CDR3 protein: CASTEGPGHLDTQYF
CDR3 DNA: TGTGCCAGCACCGAGGGGCCAGGCCACCTAGACACGCAGTATTTT

D gene: TRBD1
V gene: TRBV6-5
clone size: -
J gene: TRBJ1-4
CDR3 protein: CASSSRGLNEKLFF
CDR3 DNA: TGTGCCAGCAGTTCCAGGGGGCTGAATGAAAAACTGTTTTTT

D gene: TRBD2
V gene: TRBV27
clone size: -
J gene: TRBJ2-3
CDR3 protein: CASKNRLAGFTQYF
CDR3 DNA: TGTGCCAGCAAGAACCGGCTAGCGGGGTTCACGCAGTATTTT

D gene: -
V gene: TRBV6-5
clone size: -
J gene: TRBJ1-1
CDR3 protein: CASRGQRGDTEAFF
CDR3 DNA: TGTGCCAGCAGGGGCCAGAGGGGGGACACTGAAGCTTTCTTT

D gene: TRBD1
V gene: TRBV5-4
clone size: -
J gene: TRBJ2-3
CDR3 protein: CASSPGQGPDTQYF
CDR3 DNA: TGTGCCAGCAGCCCCGGACAGGGCCCAGATACGCAGTATTTT

D gene: TRBD1
V gene: TRBV19
clone size: -
J gene: TRBJ1-2
CDR3 protein: CASSIGQGLNYGYTF
CDR3 DNA: TGTGCCAGTAGTATCGGACAGGGATTGAACTATGGCTACACCTTC

D gene: -
V gene: TRBV19
clone size: few
J gene: TRBJ1-1
CDR3 protein: CASSISMNTEAFF
CDR3 DNA: TGTGCCAGTAGTATCTCCATGAACACTGAAGCTTTCTTT

D gene: TRBD1
V gene: TRBV28
clone size: -
J gene: TRBJ1-5
CDR3 protein: CASSLPQGVRRNQPQHF
CDR3 DNA: TGTGCCAGCAGTTTACCACAGGGGGTTAGGCGCAATCAGCCCCAGCATTTT

D gene: TRBD1
V gene: TRBV11-2
clone size: -
J gene: TRBJ1-2
CDR3 protein: CASSPNARTGGGYTF
CDR3 DNA: TGTGCCAGCAGCCCAAACGCCCGGACAGGGGGAGGCTACACCTTC

D gene: TRBD2
V gene: TRBV4-2
clone size: -
J gene: TRBJ2-1
CDR3 protein: CASSQEIIRRGADNEQFF
CDR3 DNA: TGTGCCAGCAGCCAAGAAATTATACGGCGGGGGGCGGACAATGAGCAGTTCTTC

D gene: -
V gene: TRBV6-1
clone size: -
J gene: TRBJ1-1
CDR3 protein: CASSESGANTEAFF
CDR3 DNA: TGTGCCAGCAGTGAATCCGGGGCCAACACTGAAGCTTTCTTT

D gene: TRBD1
V gene: TRBV4-1
clone size: -
J gene: TRBJ1-5
CDR3 protein: CASSQERYRDRGQGGQPQHF
CDR3 DNA: TGCGCCAGCAGCCAAGAAAGGTACCGGGACAGGGGGCAGGGGGGTCAGCCCCAGCATTTT

D gene: -
V gene: TRBV11-2
clone size: -
J gene: TRBJ2-3
CDR3 protein: CASSSPRDTQYF
CDR3 DNA: TGTGCCAGCAGCTCCCCCAGAGATACGCAGTATTTT

D gene: -
V gene: TRBV5-4
clone size: -
J gene: TRBJ2-5
CDR3 protein: CASSLPGQETQYF
CDR3 DNA: TGTGCCAGCAGCCTCCCGGGCCAAGAGACCCAGTACTTC

D gene: -
V gene: TRBV7-8
clone size: -
J gene: TRBJ1-4
CDR3 protein: CASSLFTGAATNEKLFF
CDR3 DNA: TGTGCCAGCAGCTTATTTACGGGGGCAGCAACTAATGAAAAACTGTTTTTT

D gene: -
V gene: TRBV25-1
clone size: -
J gene: TRBJ1-6
CDR3 protein: CASNYRVNSPLHF
CDR3 DNA: TGTGCCAGCAACTACAGGGTTAATTCACCCCTCCACTTT

D gene: TRBD2
V gene: TRBV11-2
clone size: -
J gene: TRBJ2-3
CDR3 protein: CASSSGGGPDTQYF
CDR3 DNA: TGTGCCAGCAGCTCGGGGGGTGGGCCAGATACGCAGTATTTT

D gene: -
V gene: TRBV19
clone size: -
J gene: TRBJ2-2
CDR3 protein: CASSLGHSNTGELFF
CDR3 DNA: TGTGCCAGTAGTCTGGGACACTCGAACACCGGGGAGCTGTTTTTT

D gene: TRBD1
V gene: TRBV19
clone size: -
J gene: TRBJ2-7
CDR3 protein: CASSPRTGAEQYF
CDR3 DNA: TGTGCCAGTAGTCCGCGGACAGGGGCCGAGCAGTACTTC

D gene: TRBD1
V gene: TRBV7-2
clone size: -
J gene: TRBJ1-2
CDR3 protein: CASSSLGGQGSPLYGYTF
CDR3 DNA: TGTGCCAGCAGCTCATTAGGGGGACAGGGGTCTCCCCTCTATGGCTACACCTTC

D gene: -
V gene: TRBV5-1
clone size: -
J gene: TRBJ2-3
CDR3 protein: CASSPGPGGTDTQYF
CDR3 DNA: TGCGCCAGCAGCCCCGGGCCCGGGGGCACAGATACGCAGTATTTT

D gene: TRBD2
V gene: TRBV9
clone size: -
J gene: TRBJ2-3
CDR3 protein: CASSLGLAGSTDTQYF
CDR3 DNA: TGTGCCAGCAGCCTCGGACTAGCGGGCTCCACAGATACGCAGTATTTT

D gene: -
V gene: TRBV7-2
clone size: -
J gene: TRBJ2-6
CDR3 protein: CASSLVEAGANVLTF
CDR3 DNA: TGTGCCAGCAGCTTAGTAGAGGCTGGGGCCAACGTCCTGACTTTC

D gene: -
V gene: TRBV28
clone size: -
J gene: TRBJ2-1
CDR3 protein: CASSLSGYNEQFF
CDR3 DNA: TGTGCCAGCAGTTTATCGGGTTACAATGAGCAGTTCTTC

D gene: -
V gene: TRBV6-4
clone size: once
J gene: TRBJ2-3
CDR3 protein: CASSSDGDTQYF
CDR3 DNA: TGTGCCAGCTCGAGCGATGGAGATACGCAGTATTTT